This TCR beta chain was found in a study of shared clonotypes between healthy human individuals. About the research overall: Three plates were used per donor for CD4 naive, three for CD4 memory, two for CD8 naive and one for CD8 memory.

Study observations and caveats: Sequencing depth was expected to influence donor clonotype sharing. Generally, estimated richness proved larger in naive subsets than it did in memory subsets. Sharing across four donors was highest in naive CD4 (roughly 5%) and lowest in memory CD8 (roughly 0.4%).

The method was immunoSEQ multiplex PCR; TCRdb's version includes in-frame clones alone and lacks a portion of them. The sample contains about 2.1 million clones, roughly 95% of which appear only once. The CDR3 has 15 amino acids. The V gene's germline CDR1 is MNHNS and CDR2 SASEGT. Trimming removed 0 bases from V and 8 bases from J, with 16 bases in between. As defined, naive CD8 cells were CD45RO-negative and positively selected for CCR7, with terminally differentiated effector memory CD45RA+ cells excluded. Comments on this clone: Its target is unknown.

V usage is TRBV6-1 and J usage is TRBJ1-1; D might be TRBD1 (5 bases). The sample consisted of naive CD8+ T cells from PBMCs. This TCR came from a man between 18 and 29 years old in good health. Some clones in this sample may be carry-over from other donors' samples. The CDR3, as DNA: TGTGCCAGCAGTGAAGCGACATTTAGGGGTACCGAAGCTTTCTTT. Translation gives CASSEATFRGTEAFF.